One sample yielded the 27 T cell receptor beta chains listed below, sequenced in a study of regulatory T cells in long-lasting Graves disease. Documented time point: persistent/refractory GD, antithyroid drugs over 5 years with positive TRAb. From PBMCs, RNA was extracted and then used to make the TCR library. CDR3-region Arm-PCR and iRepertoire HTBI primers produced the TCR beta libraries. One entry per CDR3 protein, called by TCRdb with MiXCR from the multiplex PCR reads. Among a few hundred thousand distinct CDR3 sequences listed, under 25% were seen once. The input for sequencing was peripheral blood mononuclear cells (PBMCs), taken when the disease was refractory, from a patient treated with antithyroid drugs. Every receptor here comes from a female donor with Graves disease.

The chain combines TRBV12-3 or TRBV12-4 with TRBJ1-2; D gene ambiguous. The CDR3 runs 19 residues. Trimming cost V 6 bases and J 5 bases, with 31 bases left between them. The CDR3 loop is CASSQDPLAGLTGPYGYTF. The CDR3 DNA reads TGTGCCAGCAGCCAAGATCCCCTAGCAGGTTTAACCGGACCATATGGCTACACCTTC.

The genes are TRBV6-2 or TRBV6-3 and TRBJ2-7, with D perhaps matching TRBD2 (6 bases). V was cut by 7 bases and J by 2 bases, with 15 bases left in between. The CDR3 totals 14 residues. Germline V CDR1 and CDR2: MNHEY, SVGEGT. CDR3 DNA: TGTGCCAGCATTAATTGGGGACTTACCTACGAGCAGTACTTC. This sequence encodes CASINWGLTYEQYF.

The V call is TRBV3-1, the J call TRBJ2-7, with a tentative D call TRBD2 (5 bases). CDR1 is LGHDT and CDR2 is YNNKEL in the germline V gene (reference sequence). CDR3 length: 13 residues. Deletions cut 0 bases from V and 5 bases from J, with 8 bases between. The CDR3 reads CASSQEGGDEQYF. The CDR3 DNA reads TGTGCCAGCAGCCAAGAAGGAGGAGACGAGCAGTACTTC.

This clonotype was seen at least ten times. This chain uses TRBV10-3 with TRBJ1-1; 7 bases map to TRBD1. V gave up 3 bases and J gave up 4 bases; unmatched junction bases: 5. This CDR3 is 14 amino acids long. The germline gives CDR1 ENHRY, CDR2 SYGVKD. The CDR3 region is CAISDTGVGTEAFF. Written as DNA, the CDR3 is TGTGCCATCAGTGACACAGGGGTGGGCACTGAAGCTTTCTTT.

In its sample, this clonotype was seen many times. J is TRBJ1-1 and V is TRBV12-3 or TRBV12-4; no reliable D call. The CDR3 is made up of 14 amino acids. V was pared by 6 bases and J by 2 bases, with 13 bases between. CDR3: CASRRKLQNTEAFF. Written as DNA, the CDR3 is TGTGCCAGCAGACGAAAGTTACAAAACACTGAAGCTTTCTTT.

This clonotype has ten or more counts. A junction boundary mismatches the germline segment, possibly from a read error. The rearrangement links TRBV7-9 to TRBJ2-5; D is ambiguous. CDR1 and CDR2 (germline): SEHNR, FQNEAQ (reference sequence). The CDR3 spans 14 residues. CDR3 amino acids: CASSLAGTQEAQYF. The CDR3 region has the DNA TGTGCCAGCAGCTTAGCAGGTACCCAAGAGGCCCAGTACTTC.

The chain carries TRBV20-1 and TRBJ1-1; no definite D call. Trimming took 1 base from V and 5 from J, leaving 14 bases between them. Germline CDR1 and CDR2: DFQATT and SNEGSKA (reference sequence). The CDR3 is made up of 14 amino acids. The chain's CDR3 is CSARGFDWTTEAFF. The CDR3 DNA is TGCAGTGCTAGAGGGTTTGACTGGACGACTGAAGCTTTCTTT.

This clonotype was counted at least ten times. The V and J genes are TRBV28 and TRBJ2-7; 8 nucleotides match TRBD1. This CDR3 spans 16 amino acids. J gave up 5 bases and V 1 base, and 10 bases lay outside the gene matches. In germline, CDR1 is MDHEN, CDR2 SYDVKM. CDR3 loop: CASSLLWRTGSHEQYF. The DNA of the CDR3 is TGTGCCAGCAGTTTATTGTGGCGGACAGGGAGCCACGAGCAGTACTTC.

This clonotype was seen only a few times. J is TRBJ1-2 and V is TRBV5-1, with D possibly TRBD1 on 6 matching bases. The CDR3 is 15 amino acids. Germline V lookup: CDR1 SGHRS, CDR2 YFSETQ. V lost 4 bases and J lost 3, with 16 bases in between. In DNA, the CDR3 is TGCGCCAGCAGCCACGGGGGCGCAGAGTACTATGGCTACACCTTC. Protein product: CASSHGGAEYYGYTF.

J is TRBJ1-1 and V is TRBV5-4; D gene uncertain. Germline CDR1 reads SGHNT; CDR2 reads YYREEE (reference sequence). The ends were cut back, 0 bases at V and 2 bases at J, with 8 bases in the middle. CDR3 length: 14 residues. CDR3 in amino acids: CASSLGQYNTEAFF. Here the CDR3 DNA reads TGTGCCAGCAGCTTGGGGCAGTATAACACTGAAGCTTTCTTT.

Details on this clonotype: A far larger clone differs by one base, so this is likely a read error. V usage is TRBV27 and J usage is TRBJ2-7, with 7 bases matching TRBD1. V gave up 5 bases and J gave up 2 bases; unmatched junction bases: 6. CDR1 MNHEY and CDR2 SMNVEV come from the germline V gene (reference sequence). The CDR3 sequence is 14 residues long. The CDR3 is CASSDTDRTYEQYF. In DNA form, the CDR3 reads TGTGCCAGCAGTGATACGGACAGGACCTACGAGCAGTACTTC.

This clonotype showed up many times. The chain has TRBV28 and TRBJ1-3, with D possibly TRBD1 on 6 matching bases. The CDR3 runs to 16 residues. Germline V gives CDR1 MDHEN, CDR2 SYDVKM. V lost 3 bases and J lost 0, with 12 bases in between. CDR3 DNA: TGTGCCAGCAGTTTGTACGGACAGACCTCTGGAAACACCATATATTTT. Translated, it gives CASSLYGQTSGNTIYF.

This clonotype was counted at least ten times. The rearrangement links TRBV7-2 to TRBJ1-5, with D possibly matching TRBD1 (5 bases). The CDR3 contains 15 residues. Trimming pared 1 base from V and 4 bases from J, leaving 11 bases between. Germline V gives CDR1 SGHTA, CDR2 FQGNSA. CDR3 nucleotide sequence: TGTGCCAGCAGCTTAGTCGGGGGTACTAATCAGCCCCAGCATTTT. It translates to CASSLVGGTNQPQHF.

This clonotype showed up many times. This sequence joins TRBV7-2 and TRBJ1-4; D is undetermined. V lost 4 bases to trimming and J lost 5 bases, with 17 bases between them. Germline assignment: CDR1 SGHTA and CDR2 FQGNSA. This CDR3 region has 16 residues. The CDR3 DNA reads TGTGCCAGCAGCTCCGGGAGGGCCACGAGGAATGAAAAACTGTTTTTT. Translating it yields CASSSGRATRNEKLFF. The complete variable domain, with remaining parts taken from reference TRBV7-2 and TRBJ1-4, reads GAGVSQSPSNKVTEKGKDVELRCDPISGHTALYWYRQSLGQGLEFLIYFQGNSAPDKSGLPSDRFSAERTGGSVSTLTIQRTQQEDSAVYLCASSSGRATRNEKLFFGSGTQLSVL.

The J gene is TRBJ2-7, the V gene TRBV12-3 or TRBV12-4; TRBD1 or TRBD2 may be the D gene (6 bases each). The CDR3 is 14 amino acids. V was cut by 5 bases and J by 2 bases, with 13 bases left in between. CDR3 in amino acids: CASSVGGRAYEQYF. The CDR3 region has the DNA TGTGCCAGCAGTGTCGGGGGCAGAGCCTACGAGCAGTACTTC.

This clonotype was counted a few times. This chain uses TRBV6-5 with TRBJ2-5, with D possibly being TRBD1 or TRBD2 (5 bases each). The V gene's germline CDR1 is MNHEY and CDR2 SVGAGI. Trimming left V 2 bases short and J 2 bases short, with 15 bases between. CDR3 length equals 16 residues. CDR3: CASSYRDVWGQETQYF. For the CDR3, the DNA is TGTGCCAGCAGTTACCGGGACGTGTGGGGACAAGAGACCCAGTACTTC.

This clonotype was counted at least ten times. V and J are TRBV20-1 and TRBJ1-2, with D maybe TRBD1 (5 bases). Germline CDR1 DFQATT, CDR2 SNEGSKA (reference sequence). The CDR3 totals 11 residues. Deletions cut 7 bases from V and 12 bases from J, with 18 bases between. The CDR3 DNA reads TGCAGTGTTTTTCCCCTCGGGGGAGACACCTTC. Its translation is CSVFPLGGDTF.

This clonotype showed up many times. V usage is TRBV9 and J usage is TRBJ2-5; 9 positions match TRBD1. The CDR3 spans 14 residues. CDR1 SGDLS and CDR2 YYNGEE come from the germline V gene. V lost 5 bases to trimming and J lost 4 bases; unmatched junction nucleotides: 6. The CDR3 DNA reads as TGTGCCAGCAGTTACTCGACAGGGGGAGAGACCCAGTACTTC. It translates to CASSYSTGGETQYF.

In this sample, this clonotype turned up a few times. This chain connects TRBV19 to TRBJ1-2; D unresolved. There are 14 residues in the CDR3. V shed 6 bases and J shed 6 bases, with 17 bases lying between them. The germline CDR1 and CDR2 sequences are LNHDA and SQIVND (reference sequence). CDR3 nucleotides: TGTGCCAGTAGGAAGCAAGGAGTTGGAGATGGCTACACCTTC. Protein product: CASRKQGVGDGYTF.

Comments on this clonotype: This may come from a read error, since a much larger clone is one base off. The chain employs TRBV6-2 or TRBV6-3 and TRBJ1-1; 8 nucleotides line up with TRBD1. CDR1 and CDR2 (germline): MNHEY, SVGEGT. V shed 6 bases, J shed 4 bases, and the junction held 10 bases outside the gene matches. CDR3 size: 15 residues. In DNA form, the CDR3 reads TGTGCCAGCAGATACAGGGGGTGGATGGCCACTGAAGCTTTCTTT. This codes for CASRYRGWMATEAFF.

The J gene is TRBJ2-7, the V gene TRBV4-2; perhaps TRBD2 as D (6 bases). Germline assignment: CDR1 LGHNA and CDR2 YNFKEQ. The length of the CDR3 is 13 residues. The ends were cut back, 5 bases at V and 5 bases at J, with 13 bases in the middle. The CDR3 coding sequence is TGTGCCAGCAGCGAACTAGCTACCCACGAGCAGTACTTC. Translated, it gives CASSELATHEQYF.

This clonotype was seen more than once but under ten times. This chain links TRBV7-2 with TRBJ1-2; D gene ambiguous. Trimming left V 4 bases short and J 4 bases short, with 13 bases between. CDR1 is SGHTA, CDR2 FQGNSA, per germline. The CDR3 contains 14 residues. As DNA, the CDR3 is TGTGCCAGCAGCTACCCCGGCGCCGCCTATGGCTACACCTTC. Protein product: CASSYPGAAYGYTF.

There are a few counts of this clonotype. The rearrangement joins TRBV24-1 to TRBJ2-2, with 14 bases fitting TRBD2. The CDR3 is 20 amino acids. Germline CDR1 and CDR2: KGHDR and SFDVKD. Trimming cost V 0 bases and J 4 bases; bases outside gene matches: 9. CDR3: CATSDLQGTSGSISTGELFF. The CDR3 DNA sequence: TGTGCCACCAGTGATTTGCAAGGGACTAGCGGGAGTATAAGCACCGGGGAGCTGTTTTTT.

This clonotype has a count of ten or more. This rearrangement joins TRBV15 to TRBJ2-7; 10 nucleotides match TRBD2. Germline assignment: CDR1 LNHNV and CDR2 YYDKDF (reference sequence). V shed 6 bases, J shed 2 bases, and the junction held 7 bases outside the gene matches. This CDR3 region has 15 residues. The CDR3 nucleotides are TGTGCCACCAGTTTAGCGGGGGGATTCACCTACGAGCAGTACTTC. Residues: CATSLAGGFTYEQYF. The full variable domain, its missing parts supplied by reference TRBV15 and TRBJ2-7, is DAMVIQNPRYQVTQFGKPVTLSCSQTLNHNVMYWYQQKSSQAPKLLFHYYDKDFNNEADTPDNFQSRRPNTSFCFLDIRSPGLGDTAMYLCATSLAGGFTYEQYFGPGTRLTVT.

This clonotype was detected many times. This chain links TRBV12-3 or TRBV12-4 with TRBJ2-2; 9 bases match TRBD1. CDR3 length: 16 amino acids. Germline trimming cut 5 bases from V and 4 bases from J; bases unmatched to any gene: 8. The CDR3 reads CASSPPGTGSTGELFF. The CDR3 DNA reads TGTGCCAGCAGTCCCCCGGGGACAGGGTCCACCGGGGAGCTGTTTTTT.

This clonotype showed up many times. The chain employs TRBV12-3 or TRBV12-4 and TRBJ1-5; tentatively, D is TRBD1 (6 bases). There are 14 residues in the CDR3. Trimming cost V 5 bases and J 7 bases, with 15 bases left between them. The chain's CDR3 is CASSQQQGWQPQHF. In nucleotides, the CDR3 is TGTGCCAGCAGTCAACAACAGGGCTGGCAGCCCCAGCATTTT.

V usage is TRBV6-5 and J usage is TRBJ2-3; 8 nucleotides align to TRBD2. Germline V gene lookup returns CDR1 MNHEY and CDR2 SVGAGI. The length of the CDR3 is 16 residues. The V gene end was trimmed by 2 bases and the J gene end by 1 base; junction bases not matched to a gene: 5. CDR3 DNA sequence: TGTGCCAGCAGTTACCATCGGGGGGGCGGCACAGATACGCAGTATTTT. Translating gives CASSYHRGGGTDTQYF.